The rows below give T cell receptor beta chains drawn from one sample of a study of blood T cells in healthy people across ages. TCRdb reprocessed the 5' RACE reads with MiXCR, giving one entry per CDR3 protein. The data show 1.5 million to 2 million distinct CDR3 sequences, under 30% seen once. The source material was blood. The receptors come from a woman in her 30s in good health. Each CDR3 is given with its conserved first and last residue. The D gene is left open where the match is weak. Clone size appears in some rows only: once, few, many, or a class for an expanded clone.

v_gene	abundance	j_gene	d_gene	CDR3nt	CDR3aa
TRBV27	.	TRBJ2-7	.	TGTGCCAGCAGTTTATCGAGGGAGGATACTTACGAGCAGTACTTC	CASSLSREDTYEQYF
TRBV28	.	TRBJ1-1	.	TGTGCCAGCAGTTTAGGCCCGGGGGCGCGGGACACTGAAGCTTTCTTT	CASSLGPGARDTEAFF
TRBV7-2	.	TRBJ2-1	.	TGTGCCAGCAGCTTAGTGGAGGACGGGGGGCAGTTCTTC	CASSLVEDGGQFF
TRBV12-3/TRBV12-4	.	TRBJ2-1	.	TGTGCCAACAGTTCATCAATGAGCTCCTACAATGAGCAGTTCTTC	CANSSSMSSYNEQFF
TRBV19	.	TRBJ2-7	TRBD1	TGTGCCAGACAGGGGATCGATAGGTACTTC	CARQGIDRYF
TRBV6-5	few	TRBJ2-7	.	TGTGCCAGCAGCTCTAGACAGAGGAGGGGACGCGAGCAGTACTTC	CASSSRQRRGREQYF
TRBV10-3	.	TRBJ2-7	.	TGTGCCATCAGAGCCCTAGACGATAACAATGAGCAGTACTTC	CAIRALDDNNEQYF
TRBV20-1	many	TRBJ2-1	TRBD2	TGCAGTGCTAGTCAGTCTAGCGGCTACAATGAGCAGTTCTTC	CSASQSSGYNEQFF
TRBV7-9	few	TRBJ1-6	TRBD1	TGTGCCAGCAGCGTCCCGGGACAGGGGGCGGAATCACCCCTCCACTTT	CASSVPGQGAESPLHF
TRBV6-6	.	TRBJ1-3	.	TGTGCCAGCAGTCAACAGGGTCTCGTAAACTCTGGAAACACCATATATTTT	CASSQQGLVNSGNTIYF
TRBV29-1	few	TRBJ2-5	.	TGCAGCGTCGAGGAGGAGGGGATGGCCTATGAGCAGTACTTC	CSVEEEGMAYEQYF
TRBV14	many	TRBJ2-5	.	TGTGCCAGCAGCCAAGATTGGGGCGGGACCCAGTACTTC	CASSQDWGGTQYF
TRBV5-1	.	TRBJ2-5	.	TGCGCCAGCAGCTTGGGTAGGACACTCGAGGAGACCCAGTACTTC	CASSLGRTLEETQYF
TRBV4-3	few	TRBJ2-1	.	TGCGCCAGCAGCCAAAACAGGATGGTAAGCAATGAGCAGTTCTTC	CASSQNRMVSNEQFF
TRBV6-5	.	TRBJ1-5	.	TGTGCCAGCAGTTACTCGACGGACGGCAATCAGCCCCAGCATTTT	CASSYSTDGNQPQHF
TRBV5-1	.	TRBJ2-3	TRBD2	TGCGCCAGCAGCCCCGGACTAGCGGGAGCACCTAGCACAGATACGCAGTATTTT	CASSPGLAGAPSTDTQYF
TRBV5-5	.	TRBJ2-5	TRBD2	TGTGCCAGCAGCTCCGAAATAATCGGGGGGGAGACCCAGTACTTC	CASSSEIIGGETQYF
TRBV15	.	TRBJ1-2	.	TGTGCCACCAGCAGAGATTCCAGTGGAGCTGGCTACACCTTC	CATSRDSSGAGYTF
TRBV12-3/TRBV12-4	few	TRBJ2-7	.	TGTGCCAGCAGTGCCGGAAGTCTGAGCTCCTACGAGCAGTACTTC	CASSAGSLSSYEQYF
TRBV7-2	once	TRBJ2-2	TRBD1	TGTGCCAGCAGCCTCCGGACAGGGACGGGCGGGGAGCTGTTTTTT	CASSLRTGTGGELFF
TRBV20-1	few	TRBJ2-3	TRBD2	TGCAGTGCTGGGGGTCGGTGGGAGGGGAGTTCAGATACGCAGTATTTT	CSAGGRWEGSSDTQYF
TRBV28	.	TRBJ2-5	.	TGTGCCAGCAGTCGGGGTCCGTTAGGGACCCAGTACTTC	CASSRGPLGTQYF
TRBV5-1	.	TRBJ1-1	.	TGCGCCAGCAGCTTAGGGGAAGCTCCGGCTTTCTTT	CASSLGEAPAFF
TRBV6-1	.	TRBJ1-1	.	TGTGCCAGCCCTGAGGTCCGGGCCCTCAACACTGAAGCTTTCTTT	CASPEVRALNTEAFF
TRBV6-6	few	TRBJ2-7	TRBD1	TGTGCCAGCAGTTACGCCGGGACAGGGCCCTACGAGCAGTACTTC	CASSYAGTGPYEQYF
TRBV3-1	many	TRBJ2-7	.	TGTGCCAGCAGCCAAGAAGGAGGAGGGCTGAGCTCCTACGAGCAGTACTTC	CASSQEGGGLSSYEQYF
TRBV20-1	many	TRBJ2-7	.	TGCAGTGCTCGGACACCAGTTTCCTACGAGCAGTACTTC	CSARTPVSYEQYF
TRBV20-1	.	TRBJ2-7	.	TGCAGTGCTAGAGATCAAGAGGGGCCCAGCTACGAGCAGTACTTC	CSARDQEGPSYEQYF
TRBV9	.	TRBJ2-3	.	TGTGCCAGCAGCGTAGAGACTATAACAGATACGCAGTATTTT	CASSVETITDTQYF
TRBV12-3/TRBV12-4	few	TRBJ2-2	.	TGTGCCAGCAGCCGGAGAAGCACCGGGGAGCTGTTTTTT	CASSRRSTGELFF
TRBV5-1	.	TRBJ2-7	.	TGCGCCAGCAGCTTAATGCGGCCTGAAGTAGACGAGCAGTACTTC	CASSLMRPEVDEQYF
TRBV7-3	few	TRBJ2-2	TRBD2	TGTGCCAGCAGGAGAGCGGGGGGACCTAACACCGGGGAGCTGTTTTTT	CASRRAGGPNTGELFF
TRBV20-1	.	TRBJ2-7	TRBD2	TGCAGTGCTCTCGGCGGGAGGGCTCGGGAGCAGTACTTC	CSALGGRAREQYF
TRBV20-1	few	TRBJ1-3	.	TGCAGTGCTAGGTGGGGGTTGAGCTCTGGAAACACCATATATTTT	CSARWGLSSGNTIYF
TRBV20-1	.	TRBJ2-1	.	TGCAGTGCTCCACTCCCCCCCCGAGGGTACAATGAGCAGTTCTTC	CSAPLPPRGYNEQFF
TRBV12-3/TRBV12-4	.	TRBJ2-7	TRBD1	TGTGCCAGCAGGCCGGGACAGGGGAGGACCTACGAGCAGTACTTC	CASRPGQGRTYEQYF
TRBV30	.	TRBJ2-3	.	TGTGCCTGGAGTGTAGGAGGGGTCACAGATACGCAGTATTTT	CAWSVGGVTDTQYF
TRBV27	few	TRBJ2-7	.	TGTGCCAGCAGTTTAGGCTACTCCCAGTCCTACGAGCAGTACTTC	CASSLGYSQSYEQYF